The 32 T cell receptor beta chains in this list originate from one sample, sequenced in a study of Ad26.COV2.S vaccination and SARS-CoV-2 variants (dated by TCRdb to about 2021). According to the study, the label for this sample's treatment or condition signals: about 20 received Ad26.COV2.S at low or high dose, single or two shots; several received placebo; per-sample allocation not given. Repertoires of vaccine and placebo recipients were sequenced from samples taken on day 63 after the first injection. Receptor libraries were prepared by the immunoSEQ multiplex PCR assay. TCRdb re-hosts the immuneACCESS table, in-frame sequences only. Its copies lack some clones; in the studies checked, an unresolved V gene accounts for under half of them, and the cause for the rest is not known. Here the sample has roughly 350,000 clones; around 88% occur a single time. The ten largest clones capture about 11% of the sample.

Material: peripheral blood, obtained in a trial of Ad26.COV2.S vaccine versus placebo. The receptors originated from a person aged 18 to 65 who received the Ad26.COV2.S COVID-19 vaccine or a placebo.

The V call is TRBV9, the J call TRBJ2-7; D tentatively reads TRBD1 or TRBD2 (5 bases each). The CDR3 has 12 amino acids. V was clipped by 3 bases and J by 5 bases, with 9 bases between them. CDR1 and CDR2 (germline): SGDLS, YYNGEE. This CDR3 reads CASSGGLDEQYF. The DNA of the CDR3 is TGTGCCAGCAGCGGGGGGTTGGACGAGCAGTACTTC.

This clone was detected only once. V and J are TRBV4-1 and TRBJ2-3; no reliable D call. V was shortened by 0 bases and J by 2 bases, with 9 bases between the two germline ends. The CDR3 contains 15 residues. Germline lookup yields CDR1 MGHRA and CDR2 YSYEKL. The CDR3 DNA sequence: TGCGCCAGCAGCCAAGAAGGCCGGACCACAGATACGCAGTATTTT. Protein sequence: CASSQEGRTTDTQYF.

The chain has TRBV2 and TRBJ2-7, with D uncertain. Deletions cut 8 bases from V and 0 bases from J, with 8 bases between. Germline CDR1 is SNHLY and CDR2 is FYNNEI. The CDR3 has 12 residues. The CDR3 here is CASRTNSYEQYF. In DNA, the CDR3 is TGTGCCAGCCGTACGAACTCCTACGAGCAGTACTTC.

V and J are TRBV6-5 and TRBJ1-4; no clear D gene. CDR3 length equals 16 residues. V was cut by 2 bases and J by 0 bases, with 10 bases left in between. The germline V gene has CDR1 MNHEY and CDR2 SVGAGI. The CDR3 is CASSYGRITTNEKLFF. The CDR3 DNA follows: TGTGCCAGCAGTTACGGGCGGATTACAACTAATGAAAAACTGTTTTTT.

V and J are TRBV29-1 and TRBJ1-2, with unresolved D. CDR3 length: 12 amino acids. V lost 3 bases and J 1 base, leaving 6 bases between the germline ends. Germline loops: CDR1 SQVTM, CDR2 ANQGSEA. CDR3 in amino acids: CSVEGNNYGYTF. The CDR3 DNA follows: TGCAGCGTTGAGGGCAATAACTATGGCTACACCTTC.

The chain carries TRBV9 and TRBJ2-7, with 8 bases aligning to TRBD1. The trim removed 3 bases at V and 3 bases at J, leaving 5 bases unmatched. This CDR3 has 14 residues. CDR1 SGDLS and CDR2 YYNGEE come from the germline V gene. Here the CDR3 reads CASSGTGQGYEQYF. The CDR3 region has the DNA TGTGCCAGCAGCGGAACAGGACAGGGCTACGAGCAGTACTTC.

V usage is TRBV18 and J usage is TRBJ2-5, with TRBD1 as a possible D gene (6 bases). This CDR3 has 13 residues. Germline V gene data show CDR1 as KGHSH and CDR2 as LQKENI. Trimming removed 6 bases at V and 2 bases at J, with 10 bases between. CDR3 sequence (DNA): TGTGCCAGCTCTCAGGGGAATCAAGAGACCCAGTACTTC. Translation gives CASSQGNQETQYF.

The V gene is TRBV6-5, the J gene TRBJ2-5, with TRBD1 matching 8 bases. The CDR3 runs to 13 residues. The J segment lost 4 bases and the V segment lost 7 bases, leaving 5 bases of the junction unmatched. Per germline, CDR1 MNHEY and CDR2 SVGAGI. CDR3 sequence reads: CASKPGGVETQYF. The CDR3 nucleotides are TGTGCCAGCAAACCAGGGGGCGTAGAGACCCAGTACTTC.

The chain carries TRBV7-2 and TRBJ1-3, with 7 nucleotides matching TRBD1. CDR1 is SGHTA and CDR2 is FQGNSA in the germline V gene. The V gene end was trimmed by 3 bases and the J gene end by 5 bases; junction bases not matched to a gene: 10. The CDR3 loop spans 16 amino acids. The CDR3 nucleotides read TGTGCCAGCAGCTTTTCTTCAGGGGGGGGACGAAACACCATATATTTT. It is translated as CASSFSSGGGRNTIYF.

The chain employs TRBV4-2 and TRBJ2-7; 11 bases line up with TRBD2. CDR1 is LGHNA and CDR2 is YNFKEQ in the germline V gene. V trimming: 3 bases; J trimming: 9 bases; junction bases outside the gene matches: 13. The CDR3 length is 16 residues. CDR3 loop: CASSQGRLAGQGRQYF. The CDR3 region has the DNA TGTGCCAGCAGCCAGGGAAGACTAGCGGGGCAAGGTCGGCAGTACTTC.

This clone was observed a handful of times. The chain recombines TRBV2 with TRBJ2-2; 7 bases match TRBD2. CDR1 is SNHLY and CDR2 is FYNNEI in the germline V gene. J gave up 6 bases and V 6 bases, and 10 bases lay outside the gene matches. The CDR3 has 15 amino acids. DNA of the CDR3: TGTGCCAGCAGCGCAGCGGCGGGAGTAGCCGGGGAGCTGTTTTTT. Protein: CASSAAAGVAGELFF.

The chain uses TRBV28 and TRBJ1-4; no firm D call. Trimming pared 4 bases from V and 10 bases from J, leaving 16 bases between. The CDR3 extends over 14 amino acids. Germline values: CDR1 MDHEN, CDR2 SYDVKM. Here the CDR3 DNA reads TGTGCCAGCAGTTACGGGCAGTCCCGAGGAAAACTGTTTTTT. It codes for CASSYGQSRGKLFF. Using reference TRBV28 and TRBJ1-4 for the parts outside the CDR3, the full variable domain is DVKVTQSSRYLVKRTGEKVFLECVQDMDHENMFWYRQDPGLGLRLIYFSYDVKMKEKGDIPEGYSVSREKKERFSLILESASTNQTSMYLCASSYGQSRGKLFFGSGTQLSVL.

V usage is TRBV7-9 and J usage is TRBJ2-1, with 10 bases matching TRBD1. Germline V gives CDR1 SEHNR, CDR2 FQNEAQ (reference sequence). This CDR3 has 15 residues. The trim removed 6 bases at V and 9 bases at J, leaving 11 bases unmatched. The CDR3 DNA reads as TGTGCCAGCAGTTCAACCGGACAGGGGGAGGGTGAGCAGTTCTTC. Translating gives CASSSTGQGEGEQFF.

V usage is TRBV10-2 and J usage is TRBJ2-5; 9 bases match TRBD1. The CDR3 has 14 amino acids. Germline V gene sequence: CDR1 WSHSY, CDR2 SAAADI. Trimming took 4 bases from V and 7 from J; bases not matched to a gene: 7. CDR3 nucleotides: TGCGCCAGCAGTGGAAACAGGGGGCGAGGGACCCAGTACTTC. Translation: CASSGNRGRGTQYF.

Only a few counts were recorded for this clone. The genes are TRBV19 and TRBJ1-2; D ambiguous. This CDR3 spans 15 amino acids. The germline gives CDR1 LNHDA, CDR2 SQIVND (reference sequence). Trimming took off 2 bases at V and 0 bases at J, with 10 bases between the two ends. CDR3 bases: TGTGCCAGTAGTATATACAGCGATTCTAACTATGGCTACACCTTC. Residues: CASSIYSDSNYGYTF.

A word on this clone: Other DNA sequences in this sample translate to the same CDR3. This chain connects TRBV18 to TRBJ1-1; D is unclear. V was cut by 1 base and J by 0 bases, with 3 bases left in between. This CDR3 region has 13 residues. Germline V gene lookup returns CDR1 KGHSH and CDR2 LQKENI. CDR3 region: CASSPRVNTEAFF. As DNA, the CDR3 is TGTGCCAGCTCACCACGGGTGAACACTGAAGCTTTCTTT. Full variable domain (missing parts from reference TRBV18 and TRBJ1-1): NAGVMQNPRHLVRRRGQEARLRCSPMKGHSHVYWYRQLPEEGLKFMVYLQKENIIDESGMPKERFSAEFPKEGPSILRIQQVVRGDSAAYFCASSPRVNTEAFFGQGTRLTVV.

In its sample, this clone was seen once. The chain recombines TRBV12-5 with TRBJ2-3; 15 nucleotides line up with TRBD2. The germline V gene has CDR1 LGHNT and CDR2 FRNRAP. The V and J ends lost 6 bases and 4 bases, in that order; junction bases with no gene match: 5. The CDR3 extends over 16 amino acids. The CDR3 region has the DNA TGTGCTAGTGGCCTTGGACTAGCGGGAGGGGCAGATACGCAGTATTTT. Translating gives CASGLGLAGGADTQYF.

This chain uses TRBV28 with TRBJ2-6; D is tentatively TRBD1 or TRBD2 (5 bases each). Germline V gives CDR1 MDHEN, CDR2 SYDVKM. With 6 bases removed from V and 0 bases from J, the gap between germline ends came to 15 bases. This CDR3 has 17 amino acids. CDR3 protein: CASSLTGTRSGANVLTF. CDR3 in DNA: TGTGCCAGCAGCCTAACCGGGACCCGCTCTGGGGCCAACGTCCTGACTTTC.

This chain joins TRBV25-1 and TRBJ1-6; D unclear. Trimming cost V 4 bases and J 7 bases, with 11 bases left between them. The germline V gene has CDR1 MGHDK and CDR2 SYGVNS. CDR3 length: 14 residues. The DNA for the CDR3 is TGTGCCAGCAGTGTCGGGCTCGAGAATTCACCCCTCCACTTT. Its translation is CASSVGLENSPLHF.

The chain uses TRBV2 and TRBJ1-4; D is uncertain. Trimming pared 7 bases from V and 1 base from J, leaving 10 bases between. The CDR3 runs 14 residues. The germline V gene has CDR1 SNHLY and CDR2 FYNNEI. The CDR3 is CASTATRTNEKLFF. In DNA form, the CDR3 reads TGTGCCAGCACGGCAACGAGAACTAATGAAAAACTGTTTTTT.

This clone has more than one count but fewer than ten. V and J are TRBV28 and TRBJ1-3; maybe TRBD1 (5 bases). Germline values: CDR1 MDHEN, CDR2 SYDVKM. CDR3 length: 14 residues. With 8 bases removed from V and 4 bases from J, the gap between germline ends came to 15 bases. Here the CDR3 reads CASGRTNRGNTIYF. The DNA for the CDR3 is TGTGCCAGCGGCCGAACTAACAGGGGAAACACCATATATTTT.

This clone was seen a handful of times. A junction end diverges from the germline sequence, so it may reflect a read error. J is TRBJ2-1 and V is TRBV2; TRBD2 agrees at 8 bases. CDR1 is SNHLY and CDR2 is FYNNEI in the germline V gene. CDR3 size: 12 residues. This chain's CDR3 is CASRRGLDLDLF. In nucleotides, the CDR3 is TGTGCCAGCAGGAGGGGACTAGATCTAGACCTCTTC.

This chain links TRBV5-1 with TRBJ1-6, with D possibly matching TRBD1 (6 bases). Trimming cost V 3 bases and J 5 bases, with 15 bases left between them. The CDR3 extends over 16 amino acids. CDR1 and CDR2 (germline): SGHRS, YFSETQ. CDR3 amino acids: CASSSQGLGNNSPLHF. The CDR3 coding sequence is TGCGCCAGCAGCTCTCAGGGGCTGGGGAATAATTCACCCCTCCACTTT.

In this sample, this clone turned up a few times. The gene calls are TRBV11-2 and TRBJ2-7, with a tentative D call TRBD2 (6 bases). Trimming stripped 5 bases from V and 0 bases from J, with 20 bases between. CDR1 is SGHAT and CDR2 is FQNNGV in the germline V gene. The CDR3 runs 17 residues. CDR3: CASSATAGRGSSYEQYF. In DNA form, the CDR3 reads TGTGCCAGCAGCGCCACCGCTGGACGGGGGAGCTCCTACGAGCAGTACTTC. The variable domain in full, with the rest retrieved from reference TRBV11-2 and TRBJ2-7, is EAGVAQSPRYKIIEKRQSVAFWCNPISGHATLYWYQQILGQGPKLLIQFQNNGVVDDSQLPKDRFSAERLKGVDSTLKIQPAKLEDSAVYLCASSATAGRGSSYEQYFGPGTRLTVT.

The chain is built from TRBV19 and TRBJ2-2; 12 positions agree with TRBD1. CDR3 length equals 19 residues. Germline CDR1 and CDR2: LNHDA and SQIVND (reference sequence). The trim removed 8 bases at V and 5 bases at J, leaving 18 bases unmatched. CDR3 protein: CASGFPGQGAVAFTGELFF. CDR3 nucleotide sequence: TGTGCCAGTGGTTTCCCGGGACAGGGGGCGGTTGCTTTTACCGGGGAGCTGTTTTTT.

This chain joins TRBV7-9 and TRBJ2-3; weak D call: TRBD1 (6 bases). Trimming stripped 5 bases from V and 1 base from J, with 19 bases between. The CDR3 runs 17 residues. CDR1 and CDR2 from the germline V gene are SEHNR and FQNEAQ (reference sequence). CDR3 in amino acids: CASSRMTGIRGTDTQYF. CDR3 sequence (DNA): TGTGCCAGCAGCCGTATGACAGGAATACGGGGCACAGATACGCAGTATTTT.

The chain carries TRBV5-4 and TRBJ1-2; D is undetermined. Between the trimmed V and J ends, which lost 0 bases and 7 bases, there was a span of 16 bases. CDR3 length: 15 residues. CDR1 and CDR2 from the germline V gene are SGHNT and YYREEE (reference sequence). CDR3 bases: TGTGCCAGCAGCTTGGCCCTCGCGGGGAACACTGGCTACACCTTC. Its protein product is CASSLALAGNTGYTF.

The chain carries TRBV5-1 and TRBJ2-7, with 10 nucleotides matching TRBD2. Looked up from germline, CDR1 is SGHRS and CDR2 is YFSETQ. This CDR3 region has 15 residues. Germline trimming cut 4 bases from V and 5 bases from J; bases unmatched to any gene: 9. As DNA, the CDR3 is TGCGCCAGCAGCCTAAAGGCTAGCGGGAGTCACGAGCAGTACTTC. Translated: CASSLKASGSHEQYF.

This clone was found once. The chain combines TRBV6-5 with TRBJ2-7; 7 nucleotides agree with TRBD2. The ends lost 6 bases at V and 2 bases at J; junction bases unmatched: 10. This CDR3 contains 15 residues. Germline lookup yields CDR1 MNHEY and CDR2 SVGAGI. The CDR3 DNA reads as TGTGCCAGCAGGCCCCAGTGGGCGGGAGCCTACGAGCAGTACTTC. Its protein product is CASRPQWAGAYEQYF.

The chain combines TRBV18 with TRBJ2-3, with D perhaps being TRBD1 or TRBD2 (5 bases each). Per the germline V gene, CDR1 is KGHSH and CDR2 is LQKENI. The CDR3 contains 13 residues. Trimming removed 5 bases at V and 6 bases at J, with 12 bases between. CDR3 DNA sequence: TGTGCCAGCTCAGACTCCGGGGCGGATACGCAGTATTTT. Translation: CASSDSGADTQYF.

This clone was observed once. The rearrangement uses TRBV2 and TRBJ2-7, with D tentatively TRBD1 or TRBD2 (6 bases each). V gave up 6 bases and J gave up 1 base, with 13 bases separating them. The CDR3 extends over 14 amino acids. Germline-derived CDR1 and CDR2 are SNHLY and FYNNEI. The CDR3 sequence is CASRRDTLSYEQYF. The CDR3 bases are TGTGCCAGCAGGCGGGACACCCTTTCCTACGAGCAGTACTTC.

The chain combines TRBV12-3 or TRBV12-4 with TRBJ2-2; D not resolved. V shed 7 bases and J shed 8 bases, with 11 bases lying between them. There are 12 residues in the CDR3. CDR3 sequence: CASIVLEGELFF. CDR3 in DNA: TGTGCCAGCATTGTGCTCGAGGGGGAGCTGTTTTTT.